This T cell receptor beta chain is drawn from a study of neurological immune-mediated disorders. TCRdb reprocessed the 5' RACE reads with MiXCR, giving one entry per CDR3 protein. The table shows around 97,000 distinct CDR3 sequences, with roughly 10% occurring only once. CDR1 and CDR2 from the germline V gene are DFQATT and SNEGSKA (reference sequence). V shed 5 bases and J shed 4 bases, with 20 bases lying between them. The CDR3 consists of 15 residues. Time point of the sample: longitudinal time-point 3. 2 million PBMCs stored at -80 C were the source of the unsorted libraries. This receptor was obtained from a female donor with HTLV-1-associated myelopathy (HAM/TSP). The chain combines TRBV20-1 with TRBJ2-5, with D perhaps being TRBD1 or TRBD2 (5 bases each). The sequenced sample was PBMCs. The CDR3 DNA reads TGCAGTGCTTCCCCGGTTGCTGAGAGGGGAGAGACCCAGTACTTC. Its protein is CSASPVAERGETQYF.